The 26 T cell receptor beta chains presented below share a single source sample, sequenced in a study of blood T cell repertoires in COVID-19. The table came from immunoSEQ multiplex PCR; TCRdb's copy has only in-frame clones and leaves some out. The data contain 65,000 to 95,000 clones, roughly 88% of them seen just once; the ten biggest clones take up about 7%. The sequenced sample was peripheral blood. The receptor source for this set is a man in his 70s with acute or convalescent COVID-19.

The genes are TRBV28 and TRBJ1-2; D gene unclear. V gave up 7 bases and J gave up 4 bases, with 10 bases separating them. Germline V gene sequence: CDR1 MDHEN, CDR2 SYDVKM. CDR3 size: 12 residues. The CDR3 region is CASMEELYGYTF. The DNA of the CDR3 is TGTGCCAGCATGGAGGAGCTCTATGGCTACACCTTC.

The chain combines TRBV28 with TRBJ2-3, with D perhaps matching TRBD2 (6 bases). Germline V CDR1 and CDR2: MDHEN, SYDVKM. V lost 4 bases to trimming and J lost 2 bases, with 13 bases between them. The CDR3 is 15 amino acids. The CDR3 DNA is TGTGCCAGCAGTTACCAGGCGGGGACCACAGATACGCAGTATTTT. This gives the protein CASSYQAGTTDTQYF.

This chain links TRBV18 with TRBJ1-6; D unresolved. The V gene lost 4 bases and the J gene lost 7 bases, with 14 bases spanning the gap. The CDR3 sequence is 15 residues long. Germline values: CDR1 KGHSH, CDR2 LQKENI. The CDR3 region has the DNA TGTGCCAGCTCACAGAAAGGACGGGAGAATTCACCCCTCCACTTT. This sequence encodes CASSQKGRENSPLHF.

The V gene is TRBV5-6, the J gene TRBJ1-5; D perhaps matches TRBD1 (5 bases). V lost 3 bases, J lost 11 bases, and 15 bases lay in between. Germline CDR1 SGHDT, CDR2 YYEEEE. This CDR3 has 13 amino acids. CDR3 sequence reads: CASSSSGTRAQHF. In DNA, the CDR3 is TGTGCCAGCAGCTCCAGCGGGACTCGGGCCCAGCATTTT.

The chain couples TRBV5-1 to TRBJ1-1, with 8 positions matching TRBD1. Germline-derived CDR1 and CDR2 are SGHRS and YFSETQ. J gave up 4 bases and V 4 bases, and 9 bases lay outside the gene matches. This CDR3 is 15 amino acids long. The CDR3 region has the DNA TGCGCCAGCAGCCCCGGACAGGGATTAGGCACTGAAGCTTTCTTT. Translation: CASSPGQGLGTEAFF.

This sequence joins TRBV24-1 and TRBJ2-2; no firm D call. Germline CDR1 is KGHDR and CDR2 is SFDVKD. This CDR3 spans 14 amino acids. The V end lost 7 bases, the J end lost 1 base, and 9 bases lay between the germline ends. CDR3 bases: TGTGCCACCAGAACTGCTGAGAACACCGGGGAGCTGTTTTTT. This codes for CATRTAENTGELFF.

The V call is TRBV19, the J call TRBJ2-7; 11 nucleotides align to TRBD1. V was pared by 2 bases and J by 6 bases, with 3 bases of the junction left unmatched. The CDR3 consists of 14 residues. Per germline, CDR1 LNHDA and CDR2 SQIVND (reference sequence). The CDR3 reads CASSIRDRGTEQYF. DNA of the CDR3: TGTGCCAGTAGTATAAGGGACAGGGGGACCGAGCAGTACTTC.

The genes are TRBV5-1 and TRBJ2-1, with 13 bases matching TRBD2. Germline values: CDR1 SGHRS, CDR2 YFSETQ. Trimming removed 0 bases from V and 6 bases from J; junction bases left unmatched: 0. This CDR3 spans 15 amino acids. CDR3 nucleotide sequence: TGCGCCAGCAGCTTGGGGACTAGCGGGAGCAATGAGCAGTTCTTC. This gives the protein CASSLGTSGSNEQFF.

CDR3 sequence reads: CASSMGRGAGYSPLHF. In DNA, the CDR3 is TGTGCCAGTAGTATGGGAAGGGGCGCAGGTTATTCACCCCTCCACTTT. The J gene is TRBJ1-6, the V gene TRBV19; the D gene is possibly TRBD1 (5 bases). Germline V gene lookup returns CDR1 LNHDA and CDR2 SQIVND (reference sequence). Trimming took off 3 bases at V and 8 bases at J, with 17 bases between the two ends. The CDR3 has 16 amino acids.

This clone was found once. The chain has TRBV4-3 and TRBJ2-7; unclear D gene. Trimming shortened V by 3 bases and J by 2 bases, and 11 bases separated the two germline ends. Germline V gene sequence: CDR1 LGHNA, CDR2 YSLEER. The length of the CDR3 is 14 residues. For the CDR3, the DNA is TGCGCCAGCAGCCACCAAACTGGAGCCTACGAGCAGTACTTC. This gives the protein CASSHQTGAYEQYF.

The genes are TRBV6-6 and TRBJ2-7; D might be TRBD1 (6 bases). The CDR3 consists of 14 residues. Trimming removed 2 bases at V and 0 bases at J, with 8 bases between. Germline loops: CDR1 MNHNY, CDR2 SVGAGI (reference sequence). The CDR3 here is CASSYDRNSYEQYF. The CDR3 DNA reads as TGTGCCAGCAGTTACGACAGGAACTCCTACGAGCAGTACTTC.

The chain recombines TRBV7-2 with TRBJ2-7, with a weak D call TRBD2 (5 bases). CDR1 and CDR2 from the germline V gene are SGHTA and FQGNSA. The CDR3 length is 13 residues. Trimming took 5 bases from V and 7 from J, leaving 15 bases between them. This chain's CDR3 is CASSVRNSGEQYF. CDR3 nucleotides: TGTGCCAGCAGCGTTAGGAACTCGGGGGAGCAGTACTTC.

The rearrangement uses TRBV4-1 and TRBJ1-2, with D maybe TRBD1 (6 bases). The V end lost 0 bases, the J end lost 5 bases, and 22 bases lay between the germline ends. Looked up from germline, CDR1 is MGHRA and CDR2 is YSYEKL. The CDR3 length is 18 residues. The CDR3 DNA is TGCGCCAGCAGCCAAGAAAGGATGACAGGCGCAACCGGTTATGGCTACACCTTC. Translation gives CASSQERMTGATGYGYTF.

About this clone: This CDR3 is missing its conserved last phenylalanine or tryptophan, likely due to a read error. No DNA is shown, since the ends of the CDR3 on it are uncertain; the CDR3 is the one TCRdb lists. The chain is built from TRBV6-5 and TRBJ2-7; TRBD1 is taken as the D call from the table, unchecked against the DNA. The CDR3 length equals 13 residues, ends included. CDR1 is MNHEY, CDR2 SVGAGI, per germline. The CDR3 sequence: CASKGKTGGPNQL.

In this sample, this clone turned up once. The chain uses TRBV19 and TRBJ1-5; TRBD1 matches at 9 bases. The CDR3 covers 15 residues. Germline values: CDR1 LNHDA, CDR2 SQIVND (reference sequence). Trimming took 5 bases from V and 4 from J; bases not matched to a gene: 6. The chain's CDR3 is CASSHPGTGNQPQHF. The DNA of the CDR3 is TGTGCCAGTAGTCATCCCGGGACAGGGAATCAGCCCCAGCATTTT.

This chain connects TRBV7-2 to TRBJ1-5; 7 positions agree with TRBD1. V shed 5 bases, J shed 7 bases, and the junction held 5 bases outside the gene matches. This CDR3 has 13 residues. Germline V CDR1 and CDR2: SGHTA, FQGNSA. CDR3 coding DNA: TGTGCCAGCAGCCCACAGGGACAGCAGCCCCAGCATTTT. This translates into CASSPQGQQPQHF.

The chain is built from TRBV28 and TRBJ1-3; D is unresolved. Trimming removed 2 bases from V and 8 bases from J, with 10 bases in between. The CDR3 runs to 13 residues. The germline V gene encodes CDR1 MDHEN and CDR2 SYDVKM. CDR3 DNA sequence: TGTGCCAGCAGTTTAGGTCGGTTTGACACCATATATTTT. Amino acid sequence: CASSLGRFDTIYF.

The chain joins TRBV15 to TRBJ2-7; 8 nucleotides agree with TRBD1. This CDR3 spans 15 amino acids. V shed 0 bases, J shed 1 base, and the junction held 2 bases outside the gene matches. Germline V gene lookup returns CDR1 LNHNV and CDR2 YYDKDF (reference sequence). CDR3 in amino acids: CATSREQGASYEQYF. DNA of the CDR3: TGTGCCACCAGCAGAGAGCAGGGGGCTTCCTACGAGCAGTACTTC.

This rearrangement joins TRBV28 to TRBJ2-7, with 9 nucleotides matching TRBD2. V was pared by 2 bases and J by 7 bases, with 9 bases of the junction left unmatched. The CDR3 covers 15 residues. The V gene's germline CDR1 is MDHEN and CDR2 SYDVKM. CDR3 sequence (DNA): TGTGCCAGCAGTTTACGGGCGGGAGGGCCCTGGGAGCAGTACTTC. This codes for CASSLRAGGPWEQYF.

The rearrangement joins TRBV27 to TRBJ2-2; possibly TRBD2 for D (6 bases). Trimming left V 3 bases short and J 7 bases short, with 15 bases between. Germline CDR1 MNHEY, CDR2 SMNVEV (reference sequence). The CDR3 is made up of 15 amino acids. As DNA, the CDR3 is TGTGCCAGCAGTTTGGGGGGACCCCTCGGCGGGGAGCTGTTTTTT. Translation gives CASSLGGPLGGELFF.

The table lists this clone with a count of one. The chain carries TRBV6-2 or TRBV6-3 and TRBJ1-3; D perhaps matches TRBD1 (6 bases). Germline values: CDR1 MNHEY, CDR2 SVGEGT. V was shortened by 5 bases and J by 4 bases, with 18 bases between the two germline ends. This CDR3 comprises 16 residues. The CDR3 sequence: CASSQPGQKKGNTIYF. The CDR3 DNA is TGTGCCAGCAGTCAACCGGGACAAAAAAAGGGAAACACCATATATTTT.

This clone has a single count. CDR3 in DNA: TGTGCCAGCTCCGGACTAGCGGGCCTCAGCTCCTACAATGAGCAGTTCTTC. Translated: CASSGLAGLSSYNEQFF. The J gene is TRBJ2-1, the V gene TRBV25-1, with TRBD2 matching 11 bases. The CDR3 runs 17 residues. With 8 bases clipped from V and 0 bases from J, the junction kept 9 bases outside the gene matches. The germline V gene has CDR1 MGHDK and CDR2 SYGVNS.

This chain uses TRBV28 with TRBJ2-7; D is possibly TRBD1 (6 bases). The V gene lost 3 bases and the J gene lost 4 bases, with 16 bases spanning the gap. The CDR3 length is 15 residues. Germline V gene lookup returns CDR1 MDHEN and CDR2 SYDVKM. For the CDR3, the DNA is TGTGCCAGCAGTTTCTTGACAGGACAATCGTACGAGCAGTACTTC. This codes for CASSFLTGQSYEQYF.

The DNA of the CDR3 is TGTGCCAGCAGCACGGACAGGGCTCATAAGATCCTGGGGTCACCCCTCCACTTT. Protein product: CASSTDRAHKILGSPLHF. The chain couples TRBV5-6 to TRBJ1-6; 8 bases agree with TRBD1. The CDR3 spans 18 residues. Germline V gene lookup returns CDR1 SGHDT and CDR2 YYEEEE. V shed 4 bases and J 10 bases; nucleotides not matched to a gene: 19.

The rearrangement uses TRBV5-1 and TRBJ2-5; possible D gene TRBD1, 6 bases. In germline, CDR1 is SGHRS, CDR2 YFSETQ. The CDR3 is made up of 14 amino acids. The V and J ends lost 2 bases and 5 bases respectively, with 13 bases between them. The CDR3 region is CASSLYRVGETQYF. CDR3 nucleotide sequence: TGCGCCAGCAGCTTATACAGGGTCGGGGAGACCCAGTACTTC.

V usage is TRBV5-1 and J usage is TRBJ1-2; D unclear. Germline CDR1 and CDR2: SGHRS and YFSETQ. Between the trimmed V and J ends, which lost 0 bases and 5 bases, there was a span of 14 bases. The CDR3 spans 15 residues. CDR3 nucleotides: TGCGCCAGCAGCTTGGATCGGGTTGTACTTTATGGCTACACCTTC. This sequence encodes CASSLDRVVLYGYTF. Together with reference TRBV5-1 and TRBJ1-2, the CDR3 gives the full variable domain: KAGVTQTPRYLIKTRGQQVTLSCSPISGHRSVSWYQQTPGQGLQFLFEYFSETQRNKGNFPGRFSGRQFSNSRSEMNVSTLELGDSALYLCASSLDRVVLYGYTFGSGTRLTVV.